Each of the 32 T cell receptor beta chains below was sequenced from the same sample in a study of T cell clonotyping in hematopoietic cell transplantation. Some clones are missing from TCRdb's copy, which holds only in-frame ones; the method was immunoSEQ multiplex PCR. This table has 5,500 to 7,500 clones, 90% to 97% appearing once. The material sequenced was PBMCs, taken 30 days after allogeneic stem cell transplant. The receptors stem from a male patient between 40 and 49 years old who had an allogeneic stem cell transplant from a related donor, so the T cells may come from the graft donor. Some clones in this sample may be carry-over from other donors' samples.

The rearrangement joins TRBV11-2 to TRBJ1-5; 7 bases are a match to TRBD1. Germline CDR1 is SGHAT and CDR2 is FQNNGV. The CDR3 spans 14 residues. V lost 6 bases and J lost 4; bases outside the gene matches: 6. The CDR3 loop reads CASRRGQLNQPQHF. CDR3 coding DNA: TGTGCCAGCAGACGGGGACAGCTTAATCAGCCCCAGCATTTT.

A few counts support this clone. The V and J genes are TRBV7-9 and TRBJ2-1, with D uncertain. From germline, CDR1 is SEHNR and CDR2 FQNEAQ (reference sequence). Trimming shortened V by 5 bases and J by 9 bases, and 17 bases separated the two germline ends. CDR3 length: 14 residues. This CDR3 reads CASSHRLIPGEQFF. CDR3 DNA: TGTGCCAGCAGCCATCGACTGATCCCGGGTGAGCAGTTCTTC.

V usage is TRBV11-3 and J usage is TRBJ1-5; D is unclear. CDR1 and CDR2 (germline): SGHNT, YENEEA. This CDR3 has 15 amino acids. V shed 7 bases and J shed 7 bases, with 20 bases lying between them. In nucleotides, the CDR3 is TGTGCCAGCACCCTCGACGAGGTATTACGACAGCCCCAGCATTTT. Translated: CASTLDEVLRQPQHF.

The chain couples TRBV2 to TRBJ2-2, with a weak D call TRBD2 (6 bases). The CDR3 spans 13 residues. The germline V gene encodes CDR1 SNHLY and CDR2 FYNNEI. Trimming removed 7 bases at V and 7 bases at J, with 13 bases between. The CDR3 region has the DNA TGTGCCAGCACGGGGGATATGATCGGGGAGCTGTTTTTT. Residues: CASTGDMIGELFF. The complete variable domain, with remaining parts taken from reference TRBV2 and TRBJ2-2, reads EPEVTQTPSHQVTQMGQEVILRCVPISNHLYFYWYRQILGQKVEFLVSFYNNEISEKSEIFDDQFSVERPDGSNFTLKIRSTKLEDSAMYFCASTGDMIGELFFGEGSRLTVL.

The rearrangement uses TRBV27 and TRBJ2-1; the D is unclear. The germline V and J ends were trimmed by 0 bases and 4 bases, with 4 bases remaining between them. The CDR3 runs 13 residues. Per the germline V gene, CDR1 is MNHEY and CDR2 is SMNVEV (reference sequence). This CDR3 reads CASSLSAYNEQFF. As DNA, the CDR3 is TGTGCCAGCAGTTTATCCGCTTACAATGAGCAGTTCTTC.

CDR3 DNA: TGTGCCAGCGGGTGGGATTCACCCCTCCACTTT. Protein product: CASGWDSPLHF. J is TRBJ1-6 and V is TRBV6-1; D is unclear. The germline V and J ends were trimmed by 8 bases and 8 bases, with 7 bases remaining between them. CDR1 and CDR2 (germline): MNHNS, SASEGT. This CDR3 spans 11 amino acids.

This chain links TRBV5-4 with TRBJ2-5; 8 bases agree with TRBD1. The trim removed 4 bases at V and 4 bases at J, leaving 12 bases unmatched. This CDR3 has 16 residues. CDR1 and CDR2 (germline): SGHNT, YYREEE (reference sequence). The CDR3 region is CASSLGSGTGLETQYF. CDR3 DNA: TGTGCCAGCAGCCTCGGATCCGGGACAGGCCTAGAGACCCAGTACTTC.

This chain joins TRBV7-3 and TRBJ2-3; no definite D call. Germline loops: CDR1 SGHTA, CDR2 FQGTGA. V was shortened by 2 bases and J by 4 bases, with 7 bases between the two germline ends. This CDR3 spans 13 amino acids. CDR3 sequence: CASSLQPSDTQYF. CDR3 bases: TGTGCCAGCAGCTTACAGCCCTCAGATACGCAGTATTTT.

The chain has TRBV7-6 and TRBJ1-2, with 8 bases fitting TRBD1. This CDR3 is 13 amino acids long. CDR1 SGHVS and CDR2 FNYEAQ come from the germline V gene. V lost 5 bases and J lost 5; bases outside the gene matches: 4. The CDR3 is CASSPGTGYGYTF. The CDR3 DNA is TGTGCCAGCAGCCCAGGGACAGGTTATGGCTACACCTTC.

The chain combines TRBV10-3 with TRBJ1-5, with D possibly matching TRBD1 (5 bases). The CDR3 runs 14 residues. V was cut by 4 bases and J by 8 bases, with 15 bases left in between. Germline lookup yields CDR1 ENHRY and CDR2 SYGVKD. CDR3 loop: CAISVKGTGEPQHF. CDR3 bases: TGTGCCATCAGTGTAAAGGGGACCGGGGAGCCCCAGCATTTT.

The rearrangement uses TRBV2 and TRBJ1-3, with 10 bases matching TRBD1. CDR1 is SNHLY, CDR2 FYNNEI, per germline. This CDR3 is built from 19 residues. Trimming at V came to 4 bases and at J to 0 bases, leaving 12 bases not matched to a gene. Here the CDR3 reads CASSGWTGGGFSSGNTIYF. The CDR3 coding sequence is TGTGCCAGCAGTGGATGGACAGGGGGGGGATTCAGCTCTGGAAACACCATATATTTT.

Worth noting for this clone: The germline gene is not matched at one end of the junction; a read error may be the cause. J is TRBJ1-1 and V is TRBV7-7; D gene unclear. This CDR3 comprises 13 residues. Germline assignment: CDR1 SSHAT and CDR2 FNYEAQ (reference sequence). The DNA for the CDR3 is TGTGCTAGCAGCCTAATCCAAGGCACTGAAGCTTTCTTT. Its protein is CASSLIQGTEAFF. The whole variable domain, filled in from reference TRBV7-7 and TRBJ1-1, reads GAGVSQSPRYKVTKRGQDVTLRCDPISSHATLYWYQQALGQGPEFLTYFNYEAQPDKSGLPSDRFSAERPEGSISTLTIQRTEQRDSAMYRCASSLIQGTEAFFGQGTRLTVV.

This clone has only a few counts. V is TRBV30 and J is TRBJ1-6; D gene ambiguous. The CDR3 contains 14 residues. Looked up from germline, CDR1 is GTSNPN and CDR2 is SVGIG (reference sequence). Trimming stripped 5 bases from V and 6 bases from J, with 14 bases between. For the CDR3, the DNA is TGTGCCTGGGGGAGTTGGCAGCCTAATTCACCCCTCCACTTT. It encodes CAWGSWQPNSPLHF.

DNA of the CDR3: TGCGCCAGCAGCTTGGAGTTAGCTAGTGAAAAACTGTTTTTT. Its protein product is CASSLELASEKLFF. The gene calls are TRBV5-1 and TRBJ1-4, with D hard to call. The CDR3 has 14 amino acids. V shed 0 bases and J shed 7 bases, with 10 bases lying between them. Looked up from germline, CDR1 is SGHRS and CDR2 is YFSETQ.

The chain links TRBV28 to TRBJ1-2, with D uncertain. This CDR3 has 14 residues. V was clipped by 6 bases and J by 5 bases, with 16 bases between them. CDR1 MDHEN and CDR2 SYDVKM come from the germline V gene. CDR3 bases: TGTGCCAGCAGATCGGCAGCTATGTTTTATGGCTACACCTTC. This sequence encodes CASRSAAMFYGYTF.

This clone showed up just once. V usage is TRBV5-1 and J usage is TRBJ1-1; 8 bases align to TRBD1. This CDR3 contains 19 residues. Germline V gene lookup returns CDR1 SGHRS and CDR2 YFSETQ. V gave up 3 bases and J gave up 0 bases; unmatched junction bases: 16. CDR3 amino acids: CASSWRPGTGSGLNTEAFF. CDR3 coding DNA: TGCGCCAGCAGCTGGCGTCCCGGGACAGGTTCGGGGTTGAACACTGAAGCTTTCTTT.

The chain has TRBV11-2 and TRBJ2-5; TRBD2 agrees at 9 bases. V lost 8 bases, J lost 5 bases, and 12 bases stayed unmatched. Germline V gene data show CDR1 as SGHAT and CDR2 as FQNNGV. This CDR3 has 15 residues. CDR3 bases: TGTGCCAGCCGCCTCGATAGCGGGAGCGGGGAGACCCAGTACTTC. Its translation is CASRLDSGSGETQYF.

V and J are TRBV13 and TRBJ1-2; TRBD1 aligns across 11 bases. The CDR3 runs to 17 residues. Germline CDR1 is PRHDT and CDR2 is FYEKMQ (reference sequence). V lost 7 bases to trimming and J lost 2 bases; unmatched junction nucleotides: 12. The CDR3 nucleotides are TGTGCCAGCACCCCCCCCGTCAGGACAGGGGGCAACTATGGCTACACCTTC. Protein: CASTPPVRTGGNYGYTF.

The chain uses TRBV27 and TRBJ2-7, with D tentatively TRBD1 (6 bases). Deletions cut 2 bases from V and 7 bases from J, with 18 bases between. This CDR3 comprises 15 residues. Germline V gene sequence: CDR1 MNHEY, CDR2 SMNVEV (reference sequence). CDR3 region: CASSLGFGGLGEQYF. CDR3 DNA: TGTGCCAGCAGTTTAGGGTTTGGGGGCTTAGGTGAGCAGTACTTC.

The chain combines TRBV5-6 with TRBJ1-2, with D unresolved. Germline V gene data show CDR1 as SGHDT and CDR2 as YYEEEE. V shed 1 base and J shed 4 bases, with 23 bases lying between them. This CDR3 contains 18 residues. The CDR3: CASSLLSSPLQPRYGYTF. The CDR3 region has the DNA TGTGCCAGCAGCTTGCTCAGCAGTCCCCTTCAACCCCGCTATGGCTACACCTTC. The full variable domain, its missing parts supplied by reference TRBV5-6 and TRBJ1-2, is DAGVTQSPTHLIKTRGQQVTLRCSPKSGHDTVSWYQQALGQGPQFIFQYYEEEERQRGNFPDRFSGHQFPNYSSELNVNALLLGDSALYLCASSLLSSPLQPRYGYTFGSGTRLTVV.

This sequence joins TRBV2 and TRBJ1-2; possibly TRBD1 for D (5 bases). This CDR3 is 13 amino acids long. Per germline, CDR1 SNHLY and CDR2 FYNNEI. The V end lost 2 bases, the J end lost 4 bases, and 8 bases lay between the germline ends. CDR3 region: CASSEITGYGYTF. In DNA form, the CDR3 reads TGTGCCAGCAGTGAAATCACAGGCTATGGCTACACCTTC. Variable domain in full (rest from reference TRBV2 and TRBJ1-2): EPEVTQTPSHQVTQMGQEVILRCVPISNHLYFYWYRQILGQKVEFLVSFYNNEISEKSEIFDDQFSVERPDGSNFTLKIRSTKLEDSAMYFCASSEITGYGYTFGSGTRLTVV.

V is TRBV19 and J is TRBJ1-2; TRBD1 might be the D (5 bases). The germline gives CDR1 LNHDA, CDR2 SQIVND (reference sequence). This CDR3 contains 13 residues. Trimming left V 6 bases short and J 6 bases short, with 14 bases between. CDR3 sequence (DNA): TGTGCCAGTAGGGGACGAGGAGGGCATGGCTACACCTTC. Its translation is CASRGRGGHGYTF.

V is TRBV6-1 and J is TRBJ1-1, with D perhaps matching TRBD1 (6 bases). Trimming took off 9 bases at V and 8 bases at J, with 16 bases between the two ends. Germline CDR1 is MNHNS and CDR2 is SASEGT. The CDR3 contains 12 residues. The CDR3: CASIRGASEAFF. In DNA form, the CDR3 reads TGTGCCAGTATCAGGGGAGCGTCCGAAGCTTTCTTT.

V usage is TRBV4-2 and J usage is TRBJ1-1, with D tentatively TRBD1 (5 bases). Deletions cut 0 bases from V and 4 bases from J, with 12 bases between. Germline V CDR1 and CDR2: LGHNA, YNFKEQ. The CDR3 is made up of 15 amino acids. The CDR3 loop reads CASSQDSQGFTEAFF. For the CDR3, the DNA is TGTGCCAGCAGCCAAGATTCGCAGGGATTCACTGAAGCTTTCTTT.

The CDR3 here is CASSFGGNNEQFF. Written as DNA, the CDR3 is TGTGCCAGCAGCTTTGGGGGAAACAATGAGCAGTTCTTC. The rearrangement links TRBV7-6 to TRBJ2-1; D may match TRBD1 or TRBD2 (5 bases each). The germline V gene encodes CDR1 SGHVS and CDR2 FNYEAQ. The ends were cut back, 3 bases at V and 5 bases at J, with 8 bases in the middle. This CDR3 is 13 amino acids long.

The rearrangement joins TRBV6-5 to TRBJ1-1, with a weak D call TRBD1 (5 bases). From germline, CDR1 is MNHEY and CDR2 SVGAGI. The CDR3 is 15 amino acids. V was pared by 5 bases and J by 3 bases, with 16 bases between. The CDR3 DNA is TGTGCCAGCAGTAGCCCGAAGGGGTTGGACACTGAAGCTTTCTTT. Its protein is CASSSPKGLDTEAFF.

As regards this clone: The limits of the CDR3 on the DNA are not certain, so only TCRdb's listed CDR3 is given. The chain recombines TRBV19 with TRBJ2-2. Germline assignment: CDR1 LNHDA and CDR2 SQIVND (reference sequence). The CDR3 region is 14 residues in length, termini included. The CDR3 reads CASTSGASVGELFF.

This rearrangement joins TRBV4-1 to TRBJ2-5; D is possibly TRBD1 (6 bases). The length of the CDR3 is 14 residues. Trimming left V 1 base short and J 5 bases short, with 11 bases between. Germline V gene sequence: CDR1 MGHRA, CDR2 YSYEKL. CDR3 sequence reads: CASSQGVQGETQYF. Written as DNA, the CDR3 is TGCGCCAGCAGCCAAGGAGTCCAGGGGGAGACCCAGTACTTC.

The CDR3 protein is CASSVQPVINSPLHF. The CDR3 DNA sequence: TGTGCCAGTAGTGTCCAACCCGTAATCAATTCACCCCTCCACTTT. The J gene is TRBJ1-6, the V gene TRBV19; no clear D gene. Trimming left V 5 bases short and J 7 bases short, with 15 bases between. Germline-derived CDR1 and CDR2 are LNHDA and SQIVND (reference sequence). This CDR3 is built from 15 residues.

The chain employs TRBV6-5 and TRBJ2-3; no reliable D call. V was shortened by 0 bases and J by 2 bases, with 9 bases between the two germline ends. Germline lookup yields CDR1 MNHEY and CDR2 SVGAGI. CDR3 length: 15 residues. DNA of the CDR3: TGTGCCAGCAGTTACTCGGAATACCCCACAGATACGCAGTATTTT. Protein sequence: CASSYSEYPTDTQYF.

This chain connects TRBV10-3 to TRBJ1-6; 7 bases map to TRBD1. From germline, CDR1 is ENHRY and CDR2 SYGVKD. The CDR3 covers 15 residues. The V gene end was trimmed by 3 bases and the J gene end by 6 bases; junction bases not matched to a gene: 5. As DNA, the CDR3 is TGTGCCATCAGTGATGACGGACAGGTTAATTCACCCCTCCACTTT. This encodes CAISDDGQVNSPLHF.

J is TRBJ1-3 and V is TRBV4-3; D unclear. V lost 0 bases, J lost 0 bases, and 12 bases lay in between. The CDR3 contains 17 residues. Germline CDR1 and CDR2: LGHNA and YSLEER. The CDR3 spells CASSQDATGSSGNTIYF. CDR3 sequence (DNA): TGCGCCAGCAGCCAAGATGCTACCGGCAGCTCTGGAAACACCATATATTTT.